The clone carrying this T cell receptor (beta chain) was seen a few times. The sample belongs to a study of blood T cell repertoires in COVID-19. V was clipped by 2 bases and J by 0 bases; unmatched bases: 4. CDR3 length: 16 residues. The germline V gene has CDR1 MNHEY and CDR2 SVGAGI. Profiled with immunoSEQ multiplex PCR; TCRdb holds only in-frame clones, not every one. The data contain more than 85,000 clones, about 85% of them singletons. Seattle patients were enrolled while actively infected and followed longitudinally. The receptor was derived from a woman between 45 and 65 years old with COVID-19, enrolled during active disease. Material: peripheral blood. The chain couples TRBV6-5 to TRBJ1-1, with 9 bases fitting TRBD1. The CDR3 here is CASSYGWDRVNTEAFF. DNA for the CDR3: TGTGCCAGCAGTTACGGGTGGGACAGGGTGAACACTGAAGCTTTCTTT.